Each of the 12 T cell receptor beta chains below was sequenced from the same sample in a study of monozygotic twins with inflammatory bowel disease. TCRdb reanalyzed the 5' RACE reads and collapses them to one entry per CDR3 protein, without DNA. The sample totals about 380,000 distinct CDR3 sequences. Sequencing was performed on blood. These TCRs come from a human donor with ulcerative colitis or Crohn's disease, or a healthy co-twin of an affected twin (not recorded which).

This rearrangement joins TRBV9 to TRBJ1-2; TCRdb names TRBD1, which stays unverified in the absence of DNA. Germline V gene sequence: CDR1 SGDLS, CDR2 YYNGEE. The CDR3 is made up of 16 amino acids. CDR3: CASSSRTGDYNYGYTF.

The V call is TRBV29-1, the J call TRBJ2-5. The CDR3 contains 11 residues. Germline lookup yields CDR1 SQVTM and CDR2 ANQGSEA. CDR3 sequence reads: CSVGSLRTQYF.

V and J are TRBV5-1 and TRBJ2-7; TCRdb outputs TRBD2, but without DNA this stays unchecked. The CDR3 covers 15 residues. The germline V gene has CDR1 SGHRS and CDR2 YFSETQ. CDR3 sequence reads: CASSPVDYRAVEQYF.

The chain links TRBV6-1 to TRBJ1-5; TCRdb lists TRBD1, though no DNA is available to test this call. Germline CDR1 is MNHNS and CDR2 is SASEGT. This CDR3 is built from 16 residues. CDR3: CASSSTDRERGQPQHF.

The V call is TRBV12-3 or TRBV12-4, the J call TRBJ2-3; the TCRdb call, TRBD1, lacks DNA for checking. There are 15 residues in the CDR3. This CDR3 reads CASSLGPPGGDTQYF.

The genes are TRBV18 and TRBJ2-1. Germline-derived CDR1 and CDR2 are KGHSH and LQKENI. The CDR3 has 16 residues. The CDR3 is CASSPPAQSSYNEQFF.

The CDR3 is CASSVEIGLAGDTQYF. The rearrangement uses TRBV9 and TRBJ2-3; absent DNA, TCRdb's TRBD2 call cannot be checked. The length of the CDR3 is 16 residues. Germline V gives CDR1 SGDLS, CDR2 YYNGEE.

The chain couples TRBV12-3 or TRBV12-4 to TRBJ1-4; the TCRdb D gene call, TRBD1, has no DNA to confirm it. This CDR3 region has 17 residues. CDR3 sequence reads: CASSSLGQGAYNEKLFF.

The gene calls are TRBV18 and TRBJ2-5. CDR1 is KGHSH and CDR2 is LQKENI in the germline V gene. The CDR3 is 14 amino acids. This CDR3 is CASSPLQDQETQYF.

This chain connects TRBV7-2 to TRBJ2-2. Germline CDR1 SGHTA, CDR2 FQGNSA. CDR3 length: 13 residues. This CDR3 reads CASSLEASGELFF.

V gene TRBV18 combines with J gene TRBJ1-1; TCRdb lists TRBD1, though no DNA is available to test this call. The CDR3 is made up of 12 amino acids. Looked up from germline, CDR1 is KGHSH and CDR2 is LQKENI. CDR3 loop: CASSPGAFEAFF. Full variable domain (missing parts from reference TRBV18 and TRBJ1-1): NAGVMQNPRHLVRRRGQEARLRCSPMKGHSHVYWYRQLPEEGLKFMVYLQKENIIDESGMPKERFSAEFPKEGPSILRIQQVVRGDSAAYFCASSPGAFEAFFGQGTRLTVV.

The chain carries TRBV3-1 and TRBJ2-1; there is no DNA to check the TCRdb D call of TRBD1. CDR3 length: 11 residues. CDR1 and CDR2 (germline): LGHDT, YNNKEL (reference sequence). This CDR3 is CASSQQGVYFF.